The 11 T cell receptor beta chains given below trace back to one sample, sequenced in a study of a mutant IDH1 vaccine in newly diagnosed glioma. Antigens of these TCRs are unknown. Assay used: immunoSEQ multiplex PCR; TCRdb lists only in-frame clones, some missing. The sample lists about 68,000 clones; approximately 84% were seen once. Time point specified: week 35, safety follow-up. Doses consisted of 300 ug of mutant IDH1 20-mer peptide each, paired with topical imiquimod. The specimen comprised PBMCs, sampled from a glioma patient whose treatment included an IDH1 peptide vaccine. All receptors derive from a man in his late teens or twenties with glioma.

V and J are TRBV27 and TRBJ2-7, with a tentative D call TRBD1 (6 bases). Germline CDR1 and CDR2: MNHEY and SMNVEV (reference sequence). V shed 4 bases and J shed 3 bases, with 19 bases lying between them. The CDR3 runs 16 residues. CDR3 sequence reads: CASSSVGDILNYEQYF. For the CDR3, the DNA is TGTGCCAGCAGTTCCGTTGGGGACATCCTCAACTACGAGCAGTACTTC.

This chain joins TRBV10-3 and TRBJ1-6; D gene unclear. Germline assignment: CDR1 ENHRY and CDR2 SYGVKD. V was shortened by 5 bases and J by 8 bases, with 16 bases between the two germline ends. This CDR3 has 15 amino acids. The CDR3 spells CAISPETRRDSPLHF. CDR3 nucleotide sequence: TGTGCCATCAGTCCCGAGACCCGACGGGATTCACCCCTCCACTTT.

The CDR3 sequence: CASSYEGPLNTEAFF. The CDR3 DNA follows: TGTGCCAGCAGTTACGAGGGACCTTTGAACACTGAAGCTTTCTTT. The chain employs TRBV6-6 and TRBJ1-1; D might be TRBD1 (5 bases). The CDR3 spans 15 residues. Per the germline V gene, CDR1 is MNHNY and CDR2 is SVGAGI (reference sequence). Trimming pared 2 bases from V and 0 bases from J, leaving 10 bases between.

This CDR3 reads CASSPQWGDEQYF. CDR3 coding DNA: TGTGCCAGCAGCCCCCAATGGGGGGACGAGCAGTACTTC. The chain combines TRBV7-6 with TRBJ2-7; a possible D gene is TRBD2 (6 bases). V gave up 5 bases and J gave up 5 bases, with 13 bases separating them. Germline assignment: CDR1 SGHVS and CDR2 FNYEAQ. The CDR3 extends over 13 amino acids.

The rearrangement links TRBV2 to TRBJ2-3, with unresolved D. This CDR3 has 13 residues. The V gene's germline CDR1 is SNHLY and CDR2 FYNNEI. With 6 bases removed from V and 3 bases from J, the gap between germline ends came to 10 bases. CDR3 DNA: TGTGCCAGCAGCTGGATGAGGACAGATACGCAGTATTTT. Protein: CASSWMRTDTQYF.

This rearrangement joins TRBV6-5 to TRBJ1-2; D is unresolved. V gave up 0 bases and J gave up 8 bases, with 19 bases separating them. This CDR3 is built from 16 residues. Germline V gives CDR1 MNHEY, CDR2 SVGAGI. This CDR3 is CASSYSFSRVLGGYTF. The DNA of the CDR3 is TGTGCCAGCAGTTACTCGTTTAGCAGAGTACTAGGGGGCTACACCTTC.

The CDR3 sequence: CASSPAGGPRTQYF. The CDR3 nucleotides read TGTGCCAGTAGTCCGGCGGGAGGGCCACGGACCCAGTACTTC. The gene calls are TRBV19 and TRBJ2-5; 9 bases agree with TRBD2. J gave up 7 bases and V 5 bases, and 8 bases lay outside the gene matches. In germline, CDR1 is LNHDA, CDR2 SQIVND (reference sequence). This CDR3 region has 14 residues.

The CDR3 coding sequence is TGCGCCAGCAGCAGCGGATCACAATCAACTAATGAAAAACTGTTTTTT. Translating gives CASSSGSQSTNEKLFF. The chain recombines TRBV5-1 with TRBJ1-4; D unclear. Germline values: CDR1 SGHRS, CDR2 YFSETQ. The CDR3 extends over 16 amino acids. Trimming stripped 4 bases from V and 0 bases from J, with 13 bases between.

This clone occurred a few times. This chain joins TRBV30 and TRBJ1-1; D uncertain. The CDR3 has 13 residues. The germline CDR1 and CDR2 sequences are GTSNPN and SVGIG (reference sequence). V shed 7 bases and J shed 6 bases, with 18 bases lying between them. The CDR3 DNA sequence: TGTGCCTTCCAAGTGTGGGGTACCGCTGAAGCTTTCTTT. Residues: CAFQVWGTAEAFF.

The chain recombines TRBV6-4 with TRBJ2-2, with 10 bases fitting TRBD2. Losses at the gene ends were 0 bases for V and 7 bases for J; bases not matched to a gene: 5. CDR3 length equals 16 residues. CDR1 MRHNA and CDR2 SNTAGT come from the germline V gene. The CDR3 loop reads CASSDSPSGSHGELFF. CDR3 sequence (DNA): TGTGCCAGCAGTGACTCCCCTAGCGGGAGTCACGGGGAGCTGTTTTTT.

V is TRBV7-9 and J is TRBJ1-5; possibly TRBD1 for D (5 bases). V lost 5 bases and J 5 bases, leaving 10 bases between the germline ends. Germline assignment: CDR1 SEHNR and CDR2 FQNEAQ (reference sequence). The CDR3 extends over 13 amino acids. The CDR3: CASSGGGHQPQHF. DNA for the CDR3: TGTGCCAGCAGCGGGGGAGGCCATCAGCCCCAGCATTTT.